The entry below gives a single TCR beta chain sequence along with its context. No antigen is known for it. No much larger clone exists at a distance of one base, and base qualities are not known. These data come from a study of shared clonotypes between healthy human individuals (dated by TCRdb to about 2020). General notes on the study: The cohort comprised a couple of women and a few men aged 18 to 49 years. For each donor, CD4 naive and CD4 memory were each run on three plates, CD8 naive on two plates, and CD8 memory on one plate. The study deeply sequenced blood TCR repertoires of about 5 healthy adults to estimate repertoire size and the extent of clonotype sharing between individuals. To increase sequencing depth and limit assay-specific biases, different laboratories used diverse techniques to prepare libraries and sequence TCR repertoires. Each donor's leukapheresis produced roughly between roughly 0.85 and 9.5 billion PBMCs. On the study overall, not on this receptor specifically: When a few donors were compared, the shared fraction of clonotypes was around 4.6% for naive CD4, over 3% for naive CD8, about 2.5% for memory CD4, and roughly 0.4% for memory CD8. Compared with non-shared clonotypes, clonotypes shared by all four sorted-subset donors had higher generation probabilities. Incomplete sequencing was indicated by rarefaction of sorted-subset datasets, despite the large sequencing depth. Estimated clonotype richness was generally larger for naive than for memory subsets. Because the study included a small number of donors, the genetic and exposure-history diversity represented was limited. Sampling was restricted to blood, and TCR repertoires in tissue are likely to differ from TCR repertoires in blood. Pairwise subsampling indicated that sequencing depth was expected to affect the degree of clonotype sharing among donors.

Using the deep immunoSEQ assay, multiplex PCR amplified TCR CDR3 regions from genomic DNA. Extracted genomic DNA from each cell subset was spread evenly across all wells of several immunoSEQ 96-well plates, with each plate serving as a replicate. For sorted subsets, about 0.2 ug genomic DNA, equal to about 30,000 T cell genomes, was loaded into each replicate PCR. Purified libraries were quantified with a Qubit 3.0 fluorometer, sized on a Bioanalyzer 2100, and re-quantified with the KAPA Library Quantification kit. Each immunoSEQ 96-well plate was sequenced on its own single-read 150-cycle Illumina NextSeq 550 flow cell. The published analysis was carried out like this. Because the immunoSEQ output held only junctional sequences and lacked quality scores, the filtering could not match the filtering applied to full-length reads. Sequences were annotated with PyIR, a Python wrapper for IgBLAST v1.9, using IMGT germline references to assign V/J genes and CDR3. Any read was removed if the V/J assignment was weak (E-value above 1e-6), the CDR3 was missing, or the read contained stop codons, out-of-frame junctions, or ambiguous translated residues. V3J clonotypes were defined as sequences sharing the same inferred V gene, J gene, and CDR3 amino acid sequence. To compute the percentage overlap between repertoires, the number of shared unique clonotypes was divided by the size of the smaller repertoire. Repertoire richness was assessed with RTK rarefaction, the Chao1 estimator, and Recon v2.1 estimates of unobserved clonotypes. Generation probabilities for all TCRbeta clonotypes obtained by the gDNA method from four donors were computed using OLGA. The table comes from immuneACCESS by way of TCRdb, which keeps in-frame sequences with V and J called. Part of the clones is missing from these tables; in studies checked, under half for an unresolved V gene and the rest for unknown reasons. V and J calls and clone size are as listed in that table; D and trimming were resolved from the DNA. This sample comprises some 630,000 clones, roughly 96% of them detected only once. About 0.12% of the sample is held by the ten biggest clonotypes.

CD8 naive samples were CD45RO-negative cells positively selected for CCR7, giving a CD45RA+CCR7+ population that excluded TemRA cells. The donors were healthy, HIV-negative adults with no recently reported acute infections or vaccinations. Every donor was a Caucasian adult living in Nashville, Tennessee, USA. After blood collection by leukapheresis, PBMCs were isolated using Ficoll-Histopaque density gradient centrifugation and then cryopreserved in the vapor phase of liquid nitrogen. Analytical flow cytometry was used to check the purity and quantity of each magnetically sorted T cell population. From each sorted fraction, genomic DNA was isolated and quantified by UV absorbance on a Nanodrop 2000c. Including cysteine and phenylalanine, the CDR3 has 15 amino acids. Of all the DNA, just the CDR3 is kept, 45 bases in frame from base 1. V is cut back by 4 bases and J by 7 bases, with 8 bases in the junction unmatched. CDR1 and CDR2, per the germline V gene, are SGDLS and YYNGEE.

Sequencing was carried out using naive CD8+ T cells sorted from blood. The cell subset or site label here, explained by the study, means: CD45RA+CCR7+. The TCR sequence derives from a young woman in good health. The chain is encoded by TRBV9 joined to TRBJ2-7; a stretch of 13 junction bases matches TRBD2. CDR3 sequence: CASSLRTSGSSEQYF. The nucleotide sequence is given as TGTGCCAGCAGCCTTCGGACTAGCGGGAGTAGTGAGCAGTACTTC.